This T cell receptor (beta chain) was found in a study of T cells after yellow fever vaccination. Background on the study: SMART-Seq v4 Ultra Low Input prepared the low-cell-number fractions.

TCRdb processed the 5' RACE reads anew with MiXCR; each CDR3 protein has one entry. The repertoire holds roughly 99,000 distinct CDR3 sequences, with around 5.8% as singletons. This clonotype was picked up a small number of times. The clonotype was recovered from a man in his late teens or twenties who received the YFV17D yellow fever vaccine. This specimen was CD8+ T cells sorted from PBMCs, taken 10 days after the yellow fever booster vaccination.

The CDR3 reads CASSRGTGLVGELFF. The CDR3 DNA sequence: TGCGCCAGCAGCCGGGGGACAGGGCTGGTCGGGGAGCTGTTTTTT. This chain links TRBV4-1 with TRBJ2-2, with TRBD1 matching 9 bases. The CDR3 runs to 15 residues. V shed 4 bases and J 7 bases; nucleotides not matched to a gene: 7. From germline, CDR1 is MGHRA and CDR2 YSYEKL.